A selection of T cell receptor beta chains follows, all from one sample in a study of CD8+ T cells in alopecia areata. Assay used: immunoSEQ multiplex PCR; TCRdb lists only in-frame clones, some missing. The sample has some 99,000 clones; more than 55% are singletons. The material was CD8+ T cells sorted from blood, obtained at week 4, from a patient treated with tofacitinib. The receptors were gathered from a human donor with alopecia areata. The conserved cysteine and the conserved F or W are not part of the CDR3 here. Not every row has a clone size; where given, it reads once, few, many or a size class.

size	J	V	CDR3
.	TRBJ2-2	TRBV11-2	ASSWDRVSTGELF
.	TRBJ2-7	TRBV15	ATSRDRQGGEQY
.	TRBJ2-5	TRBV4-1	ASSQDFRGGETQY
.	TRBJ2-6	TRBV4-3	ASSHSGAGGANVLT
.	TRBJ2-5	TRBV4-1	ASSQDRLAGDQETQY
few	TRBJ2-7	TRBV21-1	ASSAQGAIRSYEQY
.	TRBJ2-1	TRBV25-1	ASSEYSQGAWNEQF
.	TRBJ1-2	TRBV29-1	SVPQGTGYT
.	TRBJ2-1	TRBV7-9	ASSLGLAATGPEQF
.	TRBJ2-1	TRBV6-5	ASMDDSFNNEQF
.	TRBJ1-1	TRBV30	AWSVVDTEAF